This T cell receptor (beta chain) was captured by sequencing in a study of cytomegalovirus exposure and HLA in healthy donors. Study-wide points: Analysis was performed later, and it showed HLA-associated TCR beta chains to be more clonally expanded than equally common others.

Primers included in the PCR were 60 Vbeta and 13 Jbeta primers. Measured with immunoSEQ multiplex PCR; TCRdb has only the in-frame clones, and not every one. The table includes approximately 160,000 clones, 78% detected once. About this clone: The antigen is not known.

The V end lost 3 bases, the J end lost 5 bases, and 12 bases lay between the germline ends. This CDR3 is built from 14 residues. In germline, CDR1 is LNHNV, CDR2 YYDKDF (reference sequence). The chain employs TRBV15 and TRBJ2-3; unclear D gene. The sequence derives from a woman between 45 and 60 years old in good health and CMV-seropositive. The specimen sequenced was PBMCs. The DNA for the CDR3 is TGTGCCACCAGCAGGGGTTCTCCGGGAGATACGCAGTATTTT. Translating gives CATSRGSPGDTQYF.